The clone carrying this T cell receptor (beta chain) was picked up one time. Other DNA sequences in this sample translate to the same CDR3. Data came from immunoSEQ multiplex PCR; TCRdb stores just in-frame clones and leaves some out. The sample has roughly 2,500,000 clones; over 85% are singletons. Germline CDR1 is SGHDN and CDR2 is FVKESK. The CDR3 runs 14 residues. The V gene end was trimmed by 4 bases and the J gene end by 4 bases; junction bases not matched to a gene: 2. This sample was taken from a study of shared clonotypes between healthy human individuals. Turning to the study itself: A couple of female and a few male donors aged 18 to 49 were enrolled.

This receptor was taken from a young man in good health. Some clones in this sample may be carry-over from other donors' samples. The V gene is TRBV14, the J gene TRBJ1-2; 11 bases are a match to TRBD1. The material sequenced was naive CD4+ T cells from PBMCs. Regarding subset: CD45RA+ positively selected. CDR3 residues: CASSRGQGGYGYTF. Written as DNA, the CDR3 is TGTGCCAGCAGCCGGGGACAGGGGGGCTATGGCTACACCTTC. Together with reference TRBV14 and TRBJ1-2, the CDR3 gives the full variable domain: EAGVTQFPSHSVIEKGQTVTLRCDPISGHDNLYWYRRVMGKEIKFLLHFVKESKQDESGMPNNRFLAERTGGTYSTLKVQPAELEDSGVYFCASSRGQGGYGYTFGSGTRLTVV.